This TCR beta chain was sequenced during a study of shared clonotypes between healthy human individuals. At the level of the study: There were three CD4 naive, three CD4 memory, two CD8 naive and one CD8 memory plates per donor.

Germline V CDR1 and CDR2: SGHTA, FQGNSA. This CDR3 is built from 13 residues. Losses at the gene ends were 4 bases for V and 7 bases for J; bases not matched to a gene: 5. Some clones are missing from TCRdb's copy, which holds only in-frame ones; the method was immunoSEQ multiplex PCR. The sample holds about 1.1 million clones; around three quarters are singletons and the top ten take 0.7% to 0.95%. Of note for this clone: Its specificity is unknown.

Broader study findings: Incompleteness in sorted-subset sequencing, despite large depth, was shown by rarefaction. Unshared clonotypes carried lower generation probabilities than those common to all four donors.

This clonotype originated in a man younger than 30 in good health. Some clones in this sample may be carry-over from other donors' samples. V and J are TRBV7-2 and TRBJ2-5; 8 positions agree with TRBD1. The specimen sequenced was memory CD4+ T cells from PBMCs. Subset described: CD45RA-negative fraction. The CDR3: CASSSDREATQYF. In DNA form, the CDR3 reads TGTGCCAGCAGCTCGGACAGGGAAGCGACCCAGTACTTC. The full variable domain, its missing parts supplied by reference TRBV7-2 and TRBJ2-5, is GAGVSQSPSNKVTEKGKDVELRCDPISGHTALYWYRQSLGQGLEFLIYFQGNSAPDKSGLPSDRFSAERTGGSVSTLTIQRTQQEDSAVYLCASSSDREATQYFGPGTRLLVL.